This TCR beta chain was captured by sequencing in a study of human T cells and chemical hapten exposure. The time point here: patch test 2, 6 weeks after DPC sensitization. Described treatment: therapeutic diphenylcyclopropenone sensitization with weekly scalp DPC. Samples of blood were obtained prior to the application of each patch test. Notes on the study in general: Significantly greater numbers of large CDR3 similarity clusters came from expanded TCRs than from controls. No change in TCRs above 1 in 1000 frequency was produced by DPC sensitization. Counts of TCRs expanded at PT1 correlated positively with patch test score.

TCRdb processed the RACE reads anew with MiXCR; each CDR3 protein has one entry. Of some 350,000 distinct CDR3 sequences detected, about 6% appear once; the ten largest clones hold 4.5% to 6%. Germline CDR1 is SGHTA and CDR2 is FQGNSA. CDR3 size: 12 residues. V was cut by 3 bases and J by 6 bases, with 6 bases left in between. This clonotype has at least ten counts. Its antigen is still unknown. The genes are TRBV7-2 and TRBJ2-1; D unclear. This clonotype was sampled from a woman between 18 and 29 years old with alopecia areata. Some clones in this sample may be carry-over from other donors' samples. Sequencing used whole blood, obtained in connection with sensitization to the hapten diphenylcyclopropenone (DPC). The CDR3 spells CASSFAVNEQFF. CDR3 DNA sequence: TGTGCCAGCAGCTTTGCCGTCAATGAGCAGTTCTTC.